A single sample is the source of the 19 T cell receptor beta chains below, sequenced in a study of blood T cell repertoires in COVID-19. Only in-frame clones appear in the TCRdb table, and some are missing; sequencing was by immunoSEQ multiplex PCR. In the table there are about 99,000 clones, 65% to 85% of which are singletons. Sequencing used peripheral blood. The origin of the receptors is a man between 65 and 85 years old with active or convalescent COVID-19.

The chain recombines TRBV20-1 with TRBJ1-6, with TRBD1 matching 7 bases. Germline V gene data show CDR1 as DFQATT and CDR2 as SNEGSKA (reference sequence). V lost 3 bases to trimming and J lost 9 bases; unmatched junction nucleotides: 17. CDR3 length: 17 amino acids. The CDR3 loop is CSASTVRDSFQGSPLHF. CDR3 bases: TGCAGTGCTAGTACTGTCCGGGACAGCTTTCAGGGTTCACCCCTCCACTTT.

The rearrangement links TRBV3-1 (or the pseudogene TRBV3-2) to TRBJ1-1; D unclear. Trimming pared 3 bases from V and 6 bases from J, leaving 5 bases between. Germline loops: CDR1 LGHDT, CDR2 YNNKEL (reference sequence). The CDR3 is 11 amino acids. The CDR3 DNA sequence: TGTGCCAGCAGCCACCAGGCTGAAGCTTTCTTT. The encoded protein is CASSHQAEAFF.

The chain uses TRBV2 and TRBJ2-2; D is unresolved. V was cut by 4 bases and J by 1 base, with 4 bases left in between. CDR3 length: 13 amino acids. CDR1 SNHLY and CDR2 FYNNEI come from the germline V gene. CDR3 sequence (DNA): TGTGCCAGCAGTGCGGGGAACACCGGGGAGCTGTTTTTT. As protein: CASSAGNTGELFF.

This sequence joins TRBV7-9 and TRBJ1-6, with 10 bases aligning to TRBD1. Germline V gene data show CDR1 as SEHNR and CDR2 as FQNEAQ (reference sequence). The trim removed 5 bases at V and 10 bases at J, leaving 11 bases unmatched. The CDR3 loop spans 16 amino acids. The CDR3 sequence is CASSLSGQGVGSPLHF. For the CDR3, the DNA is TGTGCCAGCAGCCTATCCGGACAGGGGGTCGGCTCACCCCTCCACTTT.

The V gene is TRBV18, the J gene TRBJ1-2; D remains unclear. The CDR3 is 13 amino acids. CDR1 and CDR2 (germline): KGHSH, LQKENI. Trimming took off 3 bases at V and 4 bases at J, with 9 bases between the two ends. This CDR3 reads CASSPADSYGYTF. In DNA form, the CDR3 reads TGTGCCAGCTCACCGGCGGACTCCTATGGCTACACCTTC.

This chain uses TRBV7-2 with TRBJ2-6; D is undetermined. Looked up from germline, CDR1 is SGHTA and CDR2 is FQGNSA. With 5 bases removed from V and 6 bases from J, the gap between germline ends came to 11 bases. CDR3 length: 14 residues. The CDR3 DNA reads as TGTGCCAGCAGCCCCGTCTTGTCGGCCAACGTCCTGACTTTC. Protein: CASSPVLSANVLTF.

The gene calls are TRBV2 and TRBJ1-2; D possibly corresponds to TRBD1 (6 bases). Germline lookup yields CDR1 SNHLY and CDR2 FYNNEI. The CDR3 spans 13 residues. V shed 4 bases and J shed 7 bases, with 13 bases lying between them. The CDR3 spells CASSGQLGGGYTF. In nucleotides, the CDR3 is TGTGCCAGCAGTGGACAGCTAGGGGGTGGCTACACCTTC.

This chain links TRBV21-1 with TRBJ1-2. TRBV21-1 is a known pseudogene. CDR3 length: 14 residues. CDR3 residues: CASIRAGGEDGYTF. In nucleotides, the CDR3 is TGTGCCAGCATAAGAGCGGGGGGCGAAGATGGCTACACCTTC.

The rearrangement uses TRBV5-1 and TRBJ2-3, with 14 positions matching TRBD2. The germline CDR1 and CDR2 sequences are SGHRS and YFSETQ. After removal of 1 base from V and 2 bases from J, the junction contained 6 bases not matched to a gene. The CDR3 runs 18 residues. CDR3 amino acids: CASSLPGTSGGPTDTQYF. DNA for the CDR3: TGCGCCAGCAGCTTGCCAGGGACTAGCGGGGGCCCCACAGATACGCAGTATTTT.

In DNA form, the CDR3 reads TGTGCCAGCAGCATCCGGACAGGGATCCTCAATGAGCAGTTCTTC. Translated, it gives CASSIRTGILNEQFF. This rearrangement joins TRBV9 to TRBJ2-1; TRBD1 agrees at 8 bases. J was trimmed by 6 bases and V by 4 bases; bases with no gene match: 9. Germline loops: CDR1 SGDLS, CDR2 YYNGEE. This CDR3 is 15 amino acids long.

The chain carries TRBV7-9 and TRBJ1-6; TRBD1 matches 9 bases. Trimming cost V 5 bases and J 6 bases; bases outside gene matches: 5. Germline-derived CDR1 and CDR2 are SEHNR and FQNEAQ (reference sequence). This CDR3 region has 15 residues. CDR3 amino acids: CASSTWGQGNSPLHF. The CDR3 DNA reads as TGTGCCAGCAGCACATGGGGACAGGGTAATTCACCCCTCCACTTT.

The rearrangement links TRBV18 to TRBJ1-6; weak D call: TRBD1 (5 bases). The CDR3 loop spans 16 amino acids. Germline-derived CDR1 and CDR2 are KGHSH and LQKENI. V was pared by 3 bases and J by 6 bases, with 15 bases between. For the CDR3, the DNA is TGTGCCAGCTCACCTACCACAGGAACGCCTAATTCACCCCTCCACTTT. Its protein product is CASSPTTGTPNSPLHF.

The CDR3: CASSQSSRGRAFF. CDR3 DNA sequence: TGCGCCAGCAGTCAATCAAGTAGAGGTAGAGCTTTCTTT. The chain employs TRBV23-1 and TRBJ1-1, with D hard to call. TRBV23-1 is labeled an ORF, and its function is uncertain. Trimming pared 0 bases from V and 10 bases from J, leaving 12 bases between. The CDR3 has 13 amino acids.

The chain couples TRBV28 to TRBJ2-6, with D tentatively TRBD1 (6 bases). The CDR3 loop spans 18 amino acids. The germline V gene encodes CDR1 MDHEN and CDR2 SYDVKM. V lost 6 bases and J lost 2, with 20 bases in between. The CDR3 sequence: CASRETRGLGPGANVLTF. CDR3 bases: TGTGCCAGCAGGGAGACGAGGGGGTTAGGGCCTGGGGCCAACGTCCTGACTTTC.

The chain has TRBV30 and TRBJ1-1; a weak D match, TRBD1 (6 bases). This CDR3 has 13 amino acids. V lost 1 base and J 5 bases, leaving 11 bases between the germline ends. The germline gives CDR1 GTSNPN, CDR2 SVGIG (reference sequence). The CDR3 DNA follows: TGTGCCTGGAGTGCACAGGGATATACTGAAGCTTTCTTT. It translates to CAWSAQGYTEAFF.

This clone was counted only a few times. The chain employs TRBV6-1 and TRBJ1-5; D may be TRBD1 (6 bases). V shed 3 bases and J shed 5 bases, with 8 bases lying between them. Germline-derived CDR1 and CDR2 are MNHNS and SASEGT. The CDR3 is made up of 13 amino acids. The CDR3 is CASSDQGHQPQHF. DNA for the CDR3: TGTGCCAGCAGTGATCAGGGGCATCAGCCCCAGCATTTT.

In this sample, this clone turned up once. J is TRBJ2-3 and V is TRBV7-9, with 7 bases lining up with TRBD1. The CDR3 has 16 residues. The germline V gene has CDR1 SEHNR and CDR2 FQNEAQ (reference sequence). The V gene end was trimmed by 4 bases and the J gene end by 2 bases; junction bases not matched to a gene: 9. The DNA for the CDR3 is TGTGCCAGCAGCTCCCTGGGACAGTCAACCACAGATACGCAGTATTTT. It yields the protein CASSSLGQSTTDTQYF.

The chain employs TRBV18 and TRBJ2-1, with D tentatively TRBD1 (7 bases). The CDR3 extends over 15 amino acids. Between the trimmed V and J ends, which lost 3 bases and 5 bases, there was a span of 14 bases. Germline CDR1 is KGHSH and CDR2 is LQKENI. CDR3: CASSPRQGGNNEQFF. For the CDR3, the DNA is TGTGCCAGCTCACCCCGACAGGGAGGTAACAATGAGCAGTTCTTC.

The CDR3 DNA sequence: TGTGCCAGCAGCTTAGTACAGCAAGAGACCCAGTACTTC. This gives the protein CASSLVQQETQYF. This chain uses TRBV7-2 with TRBJ2-5; D remains ambiguous. V was cut by 1 base and J by 2 bases, with 5 bases left in between. This CDR3 comprises 13 residues. Germline CDR1 is SGHTA and CDR2 is FQGNSA.